This TCR beta chain was found in a study of control samples from healthy donors and cancer patients (dated by TCRdb to about 2020). A note on this clone: Its antigen specificity is not known. There are no base qualities to consult, and no much larger clone falls within one base.

According to the germline V gene (reference sequence), CDR1 reads SEHNR and CDR2 reads FQNEAQ. Trimming costs V 1 base and J 3 bases, and their ends lie 12 bases apart. The CDR3 covers 15 residues, taking in both the cysteine and the phenylalanine. CDR3 DNA only is kept here, 45 bases in frame from base 1. Library generation was performed with the immunoSEQ multiplex PCR assay. TCRdb stores this immuneACCESS table with in-frame sequences only. Part of the clones is absent; in the studies checked, under half of the shortfall reflects unresolved V genes, and no reason is known for the rest. Here the sample has roughly 120,000 clones; approximately 90% occur a single time. The top ten clones comprise less than 9% of the sample.

Here the chain combines TRBV7-9 and TRBJ1-2; no D gene is confidently identified. Sequenced input: blood. The TCR comes from a woman younger than 35 in good health. This receptor has the CDR3 CASSLVELTDYGYTF. Here is the DNA: TGTGCCAGCAGCTTAGTTGAGCTAACTGACTATGGCTACACCTTC.